A few counts support the clone carrying this TCR beta chain. Trimming took 6 bases from V and 5 from J; bases not matched to a gene: 11. Germline CDR1 and CDR2: SGHKS and YYEKEE (reference sequence). This CDR3 region has 15 residues. The sample comes from a study of graft-versus-host responses after intestinal transplantation. The table came from immunoSEQ multiplex PCR; TCRdb's copy has only in-frame clones and leaves some out. The sample includes 15,000 to 19,000 clones, around 35% of them seen just once. Study-level points and caveats: Within the allografts of patients who had graft-donor T cell macrochimerism, graft-versus-host to host-versus-graft clonal ratios were high.

The chain uses TRBV5-5 and TRBJ2-5, with 9 bases matching TRBD2. The TCR was taken from a human patient who received an intestinal transplant. The input for sequencing was alloreactive CD4+ T cells from a mixed lymphocyte reaction culture, taken before intestinal transplant. Specified subset: CFSE-low proliferating T cells sorted from roughly 6-day pre-transplant mixed lymphocyte reaction (GvH or HvG direction). As DNA, the CDR3 is TGTGCCAGCACTCTCCGGGCGGGGGGGCCCGAGACCCAGTACTTC. Translation gives CASTLRAGGPETQYF.